What follows are 22 T cell receptor beta chains derived from one specimen sequenced in a study of T cell changes during pregnancy in multiple sclerosis. Profiled with immunoSEQ multiplex PCR; TCRdb holds only in-frame clones, not every one. This repertoire shows fewer than 50,000 clones, approximately 90% found once; its top ten account for roughly a tenth. Source: CD8+ T cells from peripheral blood mononuclear cells, taken after pregnancy. All receptors come from a female donor with multiple sclerosis, enrolled in a pregnancy study.

V is TRBV5-1 and J is TRBJ2-3; weak D call: TRBD2 (9 bases). This CDR3 is built from 15 residues. Germline V gene lookup returns CDR1 SGHRS and CDR2 YFSETQ. Trimming left V 5 bases short and J 6 bases short, with 19 bases between. The CDR3 loop is CASRGQASGVDTQYF. DNA of the CDR3: TGCGCCAGCAGGGGACAGGCTAGCGGGGTCGATACGCAGTATTTT.

This chain connects TRBV19 to TRBJ1-4, with TRBD1 matching 7 bases. CDR3 length: 13 amino acids. V dropped 1 base and J dropped 10; count of bases not matched to a gene: 3. Germline assignment: CDR1 LNHDA and CDR2 SQIVND (reference sequence). In DNA, the CDR3 is TGTGCCAGTAGTATAGGACAGGGAGGAAAACTGTTTTTT. It encodes CASSIGQGGKLFF.

This clone was seen a few times. The chain is built from TRBV6-5 and TRBJ2-7; D perhaps matches TRBD2 (8 bases). Germline V CDR1 and CDR2: MNHEY, SVGAGI. The CDR3 loop spans 15 amino acids. V was pared by 5 bases and J by 2 bases, with 16 bases between. The CDR3 DNA sequence: TGTGCCAGCAGTCTCGGGGGGGACAGAACCTACGAGCAGTACTTC. Protein: CASSLGGDRTYEQYF.

The chain combines TRBV9 with TRBJ2-5, with TRBD1 identical over 9 bases. After removal of 0 bases from V and 5 bases from J, the junction contained 2 bases not matched to a gene. The CDR3 runs to 14 residues. From germline, CDR1 is SGDLS and CDR2 YYNGEE. This CDR3 is CASSVGGTGETQYF. Written as DNA, the CDR3 is TGTGCCAGCAGCGTAGGGGGGACAGGGGAGACCCAGTACTTC.

The chain combines TRBV7-8 with TRBJ1-1; D is uncertain. This CDR3 is built from 12 residues. Germline values: CDR1 SGHVS, CDR2 FQNEAQ. Trimming took off 3 bases at V and 11 bases at J, with 13 bases between the two ends. CDR3 region: CASSFGGRWAFF. CDR3 sequence (DNA): TGTGCCAGCAGCTTTGGAGGCCGGTGGGCTTTCTTT.

This rearrangement joins TRBV5-1 to TRBJ2-1, with D perhaps TRBD1 (6 bases). The CDR3 sequence is 19 residues long. Trimming took 3 bases from V and 0 from J, leaving 22 bases between them. CDR1 and CDR2 (germline): SGHRS, YFSETQ. The CDR3 protein is CASSSPQGATLSSYNEQFF. The CDR3 DNA is TGCGCCAGCAGCTCGCCACAGGGTGCGACCCTTAGCTCCTACAATGAGCAGTTCTTC.

This clone is medium-sized within its sample. The chain carries TRBV7-9 and TRBJ2-2; tentatively, D is TRBD2 (6 bases). With 0 bases removed from V and 6 bases from J, the gap between germline ends came to 8 bases. From germline, CDR1 is SEHNR and CDR2 FQNEAQ (reference sequence). CDR3 size: 14 residues. The chain's CDR3 is CASSLAPSAGELFF. For the CDR3, the DNA is TGTGCCAGCAGCTTAGCTCCTAGCGCCGGGGAGCTGTTTTTT. Supplemented by reference TRBV7-9 and TRBJ2-2, the full variable domain reads DTGVSQNPRHKITKRGQNVTFRCDPISEHNRLYWYRQTLGQGPEFLTYFQNEAQLEKSRLLSDRFSAERPKGSFSTLEIQRTEQGDSAMYLCASSLAPSAGELFFGEGSRLTVL.

The J gene is TRBJ1-2, the V gene TRBV13, with 9 bases lining up with TRBD1. CDR1 is PRHDT and CDR2 is FYEKMQ in the germline V gene (reference sequence). This CDR3 has 15 residues. V trimming: 3 bases; J trimming: 3 bases; junction bases outside the gene matches: 5. The CDR3 DNA reads TGTGCCAGCAGCTTCCGGGACAGGGCACACTATGGCTACACCTTC. It encodes CASSFRDRAHYGYTF.

In this sample, this clone turned up once. The V and J genes are TRBV5-1 and TRBJ2-1; 11 bases fit TRBD1. This CDR3 has 15 residues. CDR1 is SGHRS and CDR2 is YFSETQ in the germline V gene. The V and J ends lost 4 bases and 8 bases, in that order; junction bases with no gene match: 8. CDR3 amino acids: CASSPGTGGIDEQFF. The CDR3 nucleotides are TGCGCCAGCAGCCCCGGGACAGGGGGTATCGATGAGCAGTTCTTC.

In this sample, this clone turned up once. The gene calls are TRBV6-1 and TRBJ2-7, with 9 bases matching TRBD1. Germline V gene data show CDR1 as MNHNS and CDR2 as SASEGT. This CDR3 has 14 amino acids. Trimming removed 7 bases from V and 1 base from J; junction bases left unmatched: 5. The CDR3 reads CASTLGQGSYEQYF. In DNA, the CDR3 is TGTGCCAGCACGCTGGGACAGGGATCCTACGAGCAGTACTTC.

This clone was found once. The chain carries TRBV27 and TRBJ1-2; the match to TRBD1 covers 7 bases. The ends lost 5 bases at V and 4 bases at J; junction bases unmatched: 10. Germline-derived CDR1 and CDR2 are MNHEY and SMNVEV (reference sequence). The CDR3 loop spans 15 amino acids. Here the CDR3 reads CASSPYRGSGYGYTF. The CDR3 DNA is TGTGCCAGCAGTCCATACAGGGGTAGCGGCTATGGCTACACCTTC.

The gene calls are TRBV6-1 and TRBJ1-4; D is possibly TRBD1 (6 bases). CDR3 length equals 14 residues. With 6 bases removed from V and 6 bases from J, the gap between germline ends came to 14 bases. Germline loops: CDR1 MNHNS, CDR2 SASEGT. The CDR3 sequence: CASSPQGFDEKLFF. The CDR3 DNA is TGTGCCAGCAGCCCACAGGGATTTGATGAAAAACTGTTTTTT.

This clone has only one observation. The V and J genes are TRBV9 and TRBJ1-3, with D hard to call. The CDR3 spans 16 residues. Germline loops: CDR1 SGDLS, CDR2 YYNGEE. The V and J ends lost 4 bases and 1 base respectively, with 15 bases between them. CDR3 amino acids: CASSPPSGPSGNTIYF. CDR3 in DNA: TGTGCCAGCAGCCCCCCGAGCGGGCCTTCTGGAAACACCATATATTTT.

This chain connects TRBV9 to TRBJ2-3, with D possibly TRBD1 on 5 matching bases. Germline CDR1 SGDLS, CDR2 YYNGEE. The V and J ends lost 2 bases and 4 bases respectively, with 8 bases between them. This CDR3 spans 13 amino acids. As DNA, the CDR3 is TGTGCCAGCAGCGTTCTAGGGGCAGATACGCAGTATTTT. This sequence encodes CASSVLGADTQYF.

The chain joins TRBV13 to TRBJ1-3, with 7 bases identical to TRBD1. The germline gives CDR1 PRHDT, CDR2 FYEKMQ (reference sequence). V trimming: 6 bases; J trimming: 0 bases; junction bases outside the gene matches: 11. This CDR3 contains 17 residues. CDR3 sequence reads: CASSSTGQAPSGNTIYF. DNA of the CDR3: TGTGCCAGCAGTTCGACCGGACAGGCTCCCTCTGGAAACACCATATATTTT.

The genes are TRBV7-9 and TRBJ1-5; TRBD1 might be the D (6 bases). V lost 4 bases to trimming and J lost 5 bases, with 21 bases between them. This CDR3 has 17 residues. In germline, CDR1 is SEHNR, CDR2 FQNEAQ (reference sequence). The CDR3 DNA reads TGTGCCAGCAGCTCCCTCGGCAGGGGTATAGAAGATCAGCCCCAGCATTTT. Translation gives CASSSLGRGIEDQPQHF.

This chain uses TRBV9 with TRBJ2-3; 8 bases are a match to TRBD2. There are 20 residues in the CDR3. Germline-derived CDR1 and CDR2 are SGDLS and YYNGEE. With V trimmed by 2 bases and J by 2 bases, 19 bases remained unmatched. CDR3 DNA: TGTGCCAGCAGCGTCACCGTAGCGGGATATTTCCCCTCGGCCACAGATACGCAGTATTTT. It translates to CASSVTVAGYFPSATDTQYF.

The CDR3 DNA follows: TGTGCCAGCAGCTCAACGGGTTCCTACAATGAGCAGTTCTTC. Translated: CASSSTGSYNEQFF. The chain is built from TRBV11-2 and TRBJ2-1, with D unresolved. Germline V gives CDR1 SGHAT, CDR2 FQNNGV. This CDR3 has 14 amino acids. V dropped 4 bases and J dropped 1 base, with 8 bases sitting between them.

The rearrangement uses TRBV10-3 and TRBJ2-2; D not resolved. V was shortened by 7 bases and J by 5 bases, with 8 bases between the two germline ends. Germline CDR1 is ENHRY and CDR2 is SYGVKD. The CDR3 has 12 amino acids. CDR3 residues: CAITRATGELFF. Written as DNA, the CDR3 is TGTGCCATCACCCGAGCGACCGGGGAGCTGTTTTTT.

The V call is TRBV9, the J call TRBJ2-7; TRBD1 agrees at 10 bases. This CDR3 region has 15 residues. After removal of 2 bases from V and 3 bases from J, the junction contained 5 bases not matched to a gene. The V gene's germline CDR1 is SGDLS and CDR2 YYNGEE. For the CDR3, the DNA is TGTGCCAGCAGCGTTTCGGGACAGGGGATCTACGAGCAGTACTTC. Amino acids: CASSVSGQGIYEQYF.

This chain links TRBV27 with TRBJ1-6; D uncertain. Germline CDR1 and CDR2: MNHEY and SMNVEV (reference sequence). There are 13 residues in the CDR3. V was clipped by 3 bases and J by 7 bases, with 7 bases between them. DNA for the CDR3: TGTGCCAGCAGTTTGGGCAGGAATTCACCCCTCCACTTT. Its translation: CASSLGRNSPLHF.

V usage is TRBV5-6 and J usage is TRBJ2-3; the D gene is possibly TRBD2 (6 bases). The germline V and J ends were trimmed by 6 bases and 6 bases, with 20 bases remaining between them. The CDR3 loop spans 15 amino acids. The germline V gene has CDR1 SGHDT and CDR2 YYEEEE. The CDR3 is CASTLGGRAGDTQYF. The CDR3 nucleotides read TGTGCCAGCACCCTTGGTGGCAGGGCGGGGGATACGCAGTATTTT.